These T cell receptor beta chains were read from a single sample in a study of control samples from healthy donors and cancer patients. Sequenced by immunoSEQ multiplex PCR; TCRdb stores in-frame clones only, minus some. Of some 87,000 clones listed, approximately 80% are singletons. Sequencing used PBMCs. All receptors derive from a man between 60 and 75 years old with head and neck cancer. Both conserved end residues are part of each CDR3. D genes are given only for firm matches. A row's size may be missing; if present it is once, few, many or a size class.

-,TRBV4-2,-,TRBJ2-2,CASSQADGLRSTGELFF,TGTGCCAGCAGCCAAGCAGACGGACTGAGGAGCACCGGGGAGCTGTTTTTT
-,TRBV6-5,-,TRBJ2-1,CASSSVDLSYNEQFF,TGTGCCAGCAGTTCTGTGGACCTCTCCTACAATGAGCAGTTCTTC
TRBD2,TRBV7-8,few,TRBJ2-3,CASSLEVTGGSYLERTDTQYF,TGTGCCAGCAGCTTAGAGGTTACGGGGGGATCTTATCTCGAACGCACAGATACGCAGTATTTT
TRBD2,TRBV6-6,-,TRBJ2-3,CASSYGVAGFDTQYF,TGTGCCAGCAGTTACGGGGTAGCGGGATTCGATACGCAGTATTTT
-,TRBV7-7,few,TRBJ2-1,CASSPPLAPYNEQFF,TGTGCCAGCAGCCCCCCCCTAGCGCCCTACAATGAGCAGTTCTTC
-,TRBV6-5,few,TRBJ2-7,CASSFDRLYEQYF,TGTGCCAGCAGTTTCGACAGATTATACGAGCAGTACTTC
-,TRBV9,-,TRBJ2-5,CASSVGGGQETQYF,TGTGCCAGCAGCGTAGGTGGGGGACAAGAGACCCAGTACTTC
-,TRBV10-3,-,TRBJ1-2,CAISEDIFSYGYTF,TGTGCCATCAGTGAGGACATTTTTAGCTATGGCTACACCTTC
-,TRBV7-9,few,TRBJ1-2,CASSLPSMDGYTF,TGTGCCAGCAGCTTACCCAGCATGGATGGCTACACCTTC
-,TRBV6-1,-,TRBJ1-2,CASSEGSRARGSYGYTF,TGTGCCAGCAGTGAAGGATCGAGGGCCAGGGGTTCCTATGGCTACACCTTC
-,TRBV6-2/TRBV6-3,few,TRBJ1-2,CASSYSQGEGYGYTF,TGTGCCAGCAGTTACTCACAGGGAGAGGGCTATGGCTACACCTTC
TRBD1,TRBV6-5,once,TRBJ2-7,CASSYSGQGAYEQYF,TGTGCCAGCAGTTACTCGGGACAGGGCGCCTACGAGCAGTACTTC
TRBD2,TRBV5-1,-,TRBJ2-3,CASSSGLAEVDTQYF,TGCGCCAGCAGCTCCGGACTAGCGGAGGTGGATACGCAGTATTTT
TRBD1,TRBV28,-,TRBJ2-5,CASSLHGQGQYQETQYF,TGTGCCAGCAGTTTACACGGACAGGGCCAGTACCAAGAGACCCAGTACTTC
-,TRBV10-3,few,TRBJ2-5,CAIGGGSQETQYF,TGTGCCATCGGAGGGGGAAGCCAAGAGACCCAGTACTTC
-,TRBV30,-,TRBJ1-4,CAWSVNPWKLFF,TGTGCCTGGAGTGTAAACCCGTGGAAACTGTTTTTT
-,TRBV30,-,TRBJ1-5,CAWSSLGNQPQHF,TGTGCCTGGAGTTCACTAGGGAATCAGCCCCAGCATTTT
-,TRBV27,-,TRBJ2-1,CASSLGLFGGVSYNEQFF,TGTGCCAGCAGTTTAGGTTTATTCGGCGGAGTCTCCTACAATGAGCAGTTCTTC
-,TRBV4-1,-,TRBJ1-6,CASSQVGGGVSPLHF,TGCGCCAGCAGCCAAGTCGGGGGGGGCGTTTCACCCCTCCACTTT
-,TRBV11-2,-,TRBJ1-6,CASSLETLSPLHF,TGTGCCAGCAGCTTAGAAACCCTGTCACCCCTCCACTTT
TRBD1,TRBV5-4,-,TRBJ1-6,CASSLGTGRNSPLHF,TGTGCCAGCAGCCTCGGGACAGGGCGTAATTCACCCCTCCACTTT
-,TRBV7-9,-,TRBJ2-3,CASSQAWGYTDTQYF,TGTGCCAGCAGCCAAGCTTGGGGCTACACAGATACGCAGTATTTT
TRBD2,TRBV11-2,-,TRBJ2-7,CASSPGGGFRQYF,TGTGCCAGCAGCCCCGGGGGAGGGTTTCGGCAGTACTTC
-,TRBV3-1/TRBV3-2,-,TRBJ1-3,CASSQEPGRWGRNTIYF,TGTGCCAGCAGCCAGGAACCGGGACGGTGGGGCAGAAACACCATATATTTT
-,TRBV5-1,-,TRBJ2-5,CASSLASEGQETQYF,TGCGCCAGCAGCTTGGCCTCGGAGGGACAAGAGACCCAGTACTTC
-,TRBV7-8,-,TRBJ2-3,CASSPPGRETDTQYF,TGTGCCAGCAGTCCCCCCGGGCGGGAAACAGATACGCAGTATTTT
-,TRBV3-1/TRBV3-2,-,TRBJ1-2,CASSQDEGVRDGYTF,TGTGCCAGCAGCCAAGATGAGGGAGTACGGGATGGCTACACCTTC
-,TRBV19,-,TRBJ1-5,CASSILSGASQPQHF,TGTGCCAGTAGTATATTGTCGGGGGCCAGTCAGCCCCAGCATTTT
TRBD1,TRBV3-1/TRBV3-2,-,TRBJ1-6,CASSLGQGSSPLHF,TGTGCCAGCAGTCTGGGACAGGGGAGTTCACCCCTCCACTTT
-,TRBV27,-,TRBJ2-2,CASNRGRGTGELFF,TGTGCCAGCAACCGGGGAAGGGGCACCGGGGAGCTGTTTTTT
-,TRBV27,-,TRBJ2-5,CASSLSSQETQYF,TGTGCCAGCAGTTTATCCAGCCAAGAGACCCAGTACTTC
-,TRBV7-9,-,TRBJ1-2,CASNLDGYGYTF,TGTGCCAGCAATTTGGATGGTTATGGCTACACCTTC
TRBD1,TRBV2,-,TRBJ2-5,CASFFRTGAETQYF,TGTGCCAGCTTCTTCCGGACAGGGGCAGAGACCCAGTACTTC
-,TRBV7-9,-,TRBJ2-1,CASSLRVSPYNEQFF,TGTGCCAGCAGCTTAAGGGTTTCCCCCTACAATGAGCAGTTCTTC
-,TRBV15,few,TRBJ2-3,CATSRYSGVVTDTQYF,TGTGCCACCAGCAGATATTCAGGGGTAGTAACAGATACGCAGTATTTT
TRBD1,TRBV2,-,TRBJ2-5,CASCRGPETQYF,TGTGCCAGCTGCAGGGGGCCAGAGACCCAGTACTTC
-,TRBV7-9,-,TRBJ2-1,CASKGSHNEQFF,TGTGCCAGCAAGGGAAGCCACAATGAGCAGTTCTTC
TRBD1,TRBV7-9,-,TRBJ1-5,CASSAQGGQPQHF,TGTGCCAGCAGCGCTCAGGGGGGTCAGCCCCAGCATTTT
-,TRBV7-2,-,TRBJ2-5,CASSLARGAKTQYF,TGTGCCAGCAGCTTAGCGCGGGGAGCGAAGACCCAGTACTTC
-,TRBV11-2,-,TRBJ2-3,CASSLVGGVTDTQYF,TGTGCCAGCAGCTTAGTAGGTGGAGTGACAGATACGCAGTATTTT
TRBD1,TRBV6-1,-,TRBJ2-7,CASSGSQERQGQKAYEQYF,TGTGCCAGCAGTGGTTCCCAAGAAAGACAGGGTCAAAAGGCCTACGAGCAGTACTTC
TRBD2,TRBV10-3,-,TRBJ2-5,CAISDRSGRSETQYF,TGTGCCATCAGTGATAGGAGCGGGAGATCGGAGACCCAGTACTTC
-,TRBV15,-,TRBJ2-1,CATSQTTGDYNEQFF,TGTGCCACCTCACAGACAACCGGGGACTACAATGAGCAGTTCTTC
-,TRBV11-2,-,TRBJ2-3,CASRPLRGRTDTQYF,TGTGCCAGCAGGCCCCTTAGAGGACGCACAGATACGCAGTATTTT
TRBD2,TRBV5-1,once,TRBJ2-3,CASSLGTSGRRTADTQYF,TGCGCCAGCAGCTTGGGGACTAGCGGGAGGCGGACTGCAGATACGCAGTATTTT
-,TRBV6-1,-,TRBJ2-7,CASSEVWGFSYEQYF,TGTGCCAGCAGTGAAGTTTGGGGATTCTCCTACGAGCAGTACTTC
TRBD2,TRBV7-2,-,TRBJ2-2,CASSLPGIAGVIGELFF,TGTGCCAGCAGCTTACCCGGCATAGCGGGAGTGATCGGGGAGCTGTTTTTT
TRBD1,TRBV7-9,-,TRBJ2-1,CASSLGDRAHNEQFF,TGTGCCAGCAGCTTAGGGGACAGGGCCCACAATGAGCAGTTCTTC
TRBD1,TRBV29-1,-,TRBJ2-2,CSVEDRGRRGPATGELFF,TGCAGCGTTGAAGATCGGGGGCGCAGGGGGCCCGCCACCGGGGAGCTGTTTTTT
-,TRBV6-5,-,TRBJ2-7,CANSRDIDSYEQYF,TGTGCCAACTCCCGGGACATCGACTCCTACGAGCAGTACTTC
TRBD1,TRBV9,-,TRBJ2-3,CASSGRFGTGVGDTQYF,TGTGCCAGCAGCGGAAGGTTTGGGACAGGGGTAGGAGATACGCAGTATTTT
TRBD2,TRBV30,-,TRBJ2-7,CAWSVGSGIYYEQYF,TGTGCCTGGAGTGTGGGTAGCGGGATATATTACGAGCAGTACTTC
TRBD1,TRBV5-5,-,TRBJ2-3,CASSSGTAISTDTQYF,TGTGCCAGCAGCTCAGGGACAGCGATTAGCACAGATACGCAGTATTTT